This entry describes one TCR beta chain. It has no known antigen specificity. Base qualities are missing; no much larger clone stands one base away. The data derive from a study of T-cell memory formation after mild COVID-19 (dated by TCRdb to the early 2020s). Some background on the complete study: Most TCR sequence clusters were specific to one of the two donors. In a couple of donors, T-cell clones that expanded and contracted after mild COVID-19 were tracked by sequencing TCRalpha and TCRbeta repertoires over time. The cohort was made up of two young adult volunteers, one female and one male, who were previously healthy.

PBMCs were isolated by Ficoll-Paque density gradient centrifugation. Sequenced using an Illumina NovaSeq 6000. Using 5'RACE with constant-segment primers, TCRalpha and TCRbeta cDNA libraries were constructed, with sample barcodes and unique molecular identifiers added in the process. Trizol reagent was used to extract RNA from every sample. The libraries were amplified in two PCR steps, and the second step added a second sample barcode and Illumina TruSeq adapters. Libraries were sequenced on an Illumina NovaSeq with 2 x 150 bp paired-end reads. In the paper's pipeline: Reads were demultiplexed and collapsed into UMI-guided consensus sequences with migec v1.2.7. Using mixcr v2.1.11, the UMI consensuses were aligned to TRA and TRB V and J templates and assembled into clonotypes. A clonotype was counted as expanded or contracted only if both edgeR and NoisET called the change significant, with noise models trained on biological replicates. For edgeR calls, a false discovery rate-adjusted p below 0.01 and a log2 fold-change threshold of 1 were applied. PCA with hierarchical clustering of max-normalized trajectories of the 1000 most abundant clonotypes was used as exploratory dynamics analysis. Each responding clone was given a CD4 or CD8 phenotype based on the CD4+ and CD8+ repertoires, which had been sequenced separately. TCRdb redid the processing of the public reads, applying fastp at Q25 and MiXCR, and retained in-frame beta chains. Every entry covers one CDR3 protein and lists the most common genes and DNA from its rows. TCRdb, not the original authors, processed these V and J calls. The sample table records 250,000 to 300,000 distinct CDR3 sequences; under 8.5% of these occur just once. 20% to 25% of the sample is taken by the ten largest.

General study outcomes and caveats: Some responding clones were detected in pre-infection memory, suggesting pre-existing cross-reactive memory T cells joined the SARS-CoV-2 response. Contracting CD4+ clones appeared mostly in the CM and EM memory subsets, whereas CD8+ clones were enriched in EMRA. The study covered only two mild cases, and larger cohorts including severe cases with pre-infection samples were considered necessary. Balanced CD4/CD8 phenotypes were observed for clones contracting from day 15 to 85, whereas a bias towards CD4+ was observed for a second wave of clones expanding from day 15 to 37. SARS-CoV-2 specificity was not confirmed for the second-wave clones peaking on day 37.

Per the germline V gene, SGHTA is the CDR1 and FQGTGA is the CDR2. The CDR3 starts with the cysteine, ends with the phenylalanine, and has 17 residues. Only CDR3 DNA is held: 51 bases, read in frame from base 1. V loses 5 bases of germline sequence and J loses 3 bases, and the interval between the two ends is 19 bases. This TCR came from a man aged 18 to 35 who had mild COVID-19 (a few samples of this study predate the infection). The sample titles of this study are shuffled in the database, so cell type and time point are left out; the donor was told from shared clones. Sequences were obtained from PBMCs or a T cell subset sorted from them (not recorded which). The rearranged chain carries TRBV7-3 and TRBJ2-2; TRBD1 could be the D gene, as 6 bases match. The CDR3: CASSPLGATSDTGELFF. The nucleotide sequence reads TGTGCCAGCAGCCCTCTGGGGGCAACGTCGGACACCGGGGAGCTGTTTTTT.